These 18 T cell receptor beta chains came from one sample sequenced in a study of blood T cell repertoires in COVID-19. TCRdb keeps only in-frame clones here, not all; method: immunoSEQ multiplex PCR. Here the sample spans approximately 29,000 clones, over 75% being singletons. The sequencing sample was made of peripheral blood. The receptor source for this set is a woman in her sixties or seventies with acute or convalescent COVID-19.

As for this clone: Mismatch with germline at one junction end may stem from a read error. The CDR3 coding sequence is TGTGCCAGCAGTCTATCCCCGGGTAACGCCTATGGCTACACCTTC. It encodes CASSLSPGNAYGYTF. This chain joins TRBV27 and TRBJ1-2; D not resolved. This CDR3 is 15 amino acids long. Looked up from germline, CDR1 is MNHEY and CDR2 is SMNVEV (reference sequence).

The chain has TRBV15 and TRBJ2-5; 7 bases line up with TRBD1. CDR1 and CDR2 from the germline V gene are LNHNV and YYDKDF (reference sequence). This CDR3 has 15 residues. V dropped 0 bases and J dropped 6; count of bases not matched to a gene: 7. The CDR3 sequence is CATSRDRGTDKTQYF. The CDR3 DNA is TGTGCCACCAGCAGAGATAGGGGGACAGATAAGACCCAGTACTTC.

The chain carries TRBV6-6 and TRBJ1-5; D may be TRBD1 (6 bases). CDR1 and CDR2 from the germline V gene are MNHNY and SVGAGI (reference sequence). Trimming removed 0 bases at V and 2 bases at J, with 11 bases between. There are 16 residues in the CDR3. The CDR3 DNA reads TGTGCCAGCAGTTACTCGGCCAGGGGAGGCAATCAGCCCCAGCATTTT. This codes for CASSYSARGGNQPQHF.

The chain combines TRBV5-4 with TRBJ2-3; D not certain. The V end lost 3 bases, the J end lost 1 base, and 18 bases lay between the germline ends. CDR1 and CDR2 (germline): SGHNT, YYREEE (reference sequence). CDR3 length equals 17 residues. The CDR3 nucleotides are TGTGCCAGCAGCTCACCAAAACTGGGTCGGGGCACAGATACGCAGTATTTT. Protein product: CASSSPKLGRGTDTQYF. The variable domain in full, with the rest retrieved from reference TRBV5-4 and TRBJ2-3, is ETGVTQSPTHLIKTRGQQVTLRCSSQSGHNTVSWYQQALGQGPQFIFQYYREEENGRGNFPPRFSGLQFPNYSSELNVNALELDDSALYLCASSSPKLGRGTDTQYFGPGTRLTVL.

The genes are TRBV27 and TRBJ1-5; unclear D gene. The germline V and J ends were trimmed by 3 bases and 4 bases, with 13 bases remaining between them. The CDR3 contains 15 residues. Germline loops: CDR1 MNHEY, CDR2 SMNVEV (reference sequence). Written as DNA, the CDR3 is TGTGCCAGCAGTTTGGGCCCTAATAGGAATCAGCCCCAGCATTTT. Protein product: CASSLGPNRNQPQHF.

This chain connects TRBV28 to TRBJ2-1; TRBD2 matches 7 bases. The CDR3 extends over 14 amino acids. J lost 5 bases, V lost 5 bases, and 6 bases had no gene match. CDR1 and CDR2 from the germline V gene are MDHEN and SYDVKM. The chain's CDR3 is CASSPHGRDNEQFF. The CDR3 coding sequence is TGTGCCAGCAGTCCCCATGGGAGGGACAATGAGCAGTTCTTC.

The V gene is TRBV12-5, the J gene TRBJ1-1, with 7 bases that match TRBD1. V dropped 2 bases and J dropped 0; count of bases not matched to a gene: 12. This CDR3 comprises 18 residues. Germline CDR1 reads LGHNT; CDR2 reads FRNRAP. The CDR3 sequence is CASGLSFGQATMNTEAFF. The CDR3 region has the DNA TGTGCTAGTGGTTTGTCGTTTGGACAGGCGACCATGAACACTGAAGCTTTCTTT.

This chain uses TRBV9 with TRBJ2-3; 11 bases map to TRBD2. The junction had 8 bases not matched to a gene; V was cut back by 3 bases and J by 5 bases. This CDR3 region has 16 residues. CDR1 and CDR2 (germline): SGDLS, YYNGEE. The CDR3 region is CASSAPGLAVLDTQYF. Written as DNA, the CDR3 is TGTGCCAGCAGCGCCCCGGGACTAGCGGTGCTAGATACGCAGTATTTT.

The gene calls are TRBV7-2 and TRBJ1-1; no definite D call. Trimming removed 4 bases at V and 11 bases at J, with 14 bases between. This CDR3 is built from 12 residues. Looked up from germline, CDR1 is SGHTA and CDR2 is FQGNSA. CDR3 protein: CASSSQLAWAFF. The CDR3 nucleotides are TGTGCCAGCAGCTCGCAACTCGCTTGGGCTTTCTTT.

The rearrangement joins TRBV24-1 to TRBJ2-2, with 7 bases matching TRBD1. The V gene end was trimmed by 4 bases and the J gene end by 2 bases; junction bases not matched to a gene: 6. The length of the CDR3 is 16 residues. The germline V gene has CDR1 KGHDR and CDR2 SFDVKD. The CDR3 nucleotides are TGTGCCACCAGTGAGTGGACAGGAGTAAACACCGGGGAGCTGTTTTTT. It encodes CATSEWTGVNTGELFF.

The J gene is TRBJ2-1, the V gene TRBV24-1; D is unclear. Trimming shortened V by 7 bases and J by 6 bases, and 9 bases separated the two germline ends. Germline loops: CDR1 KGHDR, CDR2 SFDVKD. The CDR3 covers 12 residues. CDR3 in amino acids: CATRNRGNEQFF. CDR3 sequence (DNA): TGTGCCACCAGGAACCGCGGCAATGAGCAGTTCTTC.

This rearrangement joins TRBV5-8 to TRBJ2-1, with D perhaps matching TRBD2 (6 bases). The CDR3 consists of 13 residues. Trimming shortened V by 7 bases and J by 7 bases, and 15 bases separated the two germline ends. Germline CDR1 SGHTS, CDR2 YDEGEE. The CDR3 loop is CASAPEGWNEQFF. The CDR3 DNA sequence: TGTGCCAGCGCCCCGGAGGGTTGGAATGAGCAGTTCTTC.

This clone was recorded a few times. CDR3 residues: CASSLRQGAYGYTF. CDR3 in DNA: TGCGCCAGCAGCTTACGACAGGGGGCTTACGGCTACACCTTC. The chain couples TRBV5-1 to TRBJ1-2, with 10 bases aligning to TRBD1. CDR3 size: 14 residues. Germline values: CDR1 SGHRS, CDR2 YFSETQ. The ends lost 2 bases at V and 8 bases at J; junction bases unmatched: 6.

CDR3 region: CATSRDVGGTDTQYF. The CDR3 region has the DNA TGTGCCACCAGCAGAGATGTGGGAGGGACCGATACGCAGTATTTT. The V call is TRBV15, the J call TRBJ2-3; TRBD2 agrees at 7 bases. V lost 0 bases, J lost 6 bases, and 6 bases stayed unmatched. The CDR3 runs to 15 residues. CDR1 and CDR2 from the germline V gene are LNHNV and YYDKDF (reference sequence). Drawing the rest from reference TRBV15 and TRBJ2-3, the complete variable domain is DAMVIQNPRYQVTQFGKPVTLSCSQTLNHNVMYWYQQKSSQAPKLLFHYYDKDFNNEADTPDNFQSRRPNTSFCFLDIRSPGLGDTAMYLCATSRDVGGTDTQYFGPGTRLTVL.

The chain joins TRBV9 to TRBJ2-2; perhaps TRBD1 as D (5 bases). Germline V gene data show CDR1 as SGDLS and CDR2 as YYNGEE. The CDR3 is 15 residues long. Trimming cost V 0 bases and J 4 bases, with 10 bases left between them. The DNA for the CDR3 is TGTGCCAGCAGCGTAGAGCCCAGGGTCACCGGGGAGCTGTTTTTT. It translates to CASSVEPRVTGELFF. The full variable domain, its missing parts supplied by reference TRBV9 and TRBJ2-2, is DSGVTQTPKHLITATGQRVTLRCSPRSGDLSVYWYQQSLDQGLQFLIQYYNGEERAKGNILERFSAQQFPDLHSELNLSSLELGDSALYFCASSVEPRVTGELFFGEGSRLTVL.

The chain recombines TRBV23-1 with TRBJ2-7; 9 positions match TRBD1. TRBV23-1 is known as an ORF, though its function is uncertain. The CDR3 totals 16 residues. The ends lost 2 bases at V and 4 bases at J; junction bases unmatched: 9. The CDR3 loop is CASSQNLRDREYEQYF. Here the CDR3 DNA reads TGCGCCAGCAGTCAAAACCTCCGGGACAGGGAATACGAGCAGTACTTC.

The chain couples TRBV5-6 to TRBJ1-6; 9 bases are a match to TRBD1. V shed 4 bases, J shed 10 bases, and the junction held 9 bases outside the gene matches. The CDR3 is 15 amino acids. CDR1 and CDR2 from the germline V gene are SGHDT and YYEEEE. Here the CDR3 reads CASSKGDRARSPLHF. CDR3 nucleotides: TGTGCCAGCAGCAAAGGGGACAGGGCCAGATCACCCCTCCACTTT.

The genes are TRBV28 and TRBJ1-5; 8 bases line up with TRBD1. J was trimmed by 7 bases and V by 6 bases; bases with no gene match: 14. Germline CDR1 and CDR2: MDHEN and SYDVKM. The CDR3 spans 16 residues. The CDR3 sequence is CASSPSRQGYGQPQHF. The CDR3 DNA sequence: TGTGCCAGCAGCCCCTCCCGACAGGGGTATGGGCAGCCCCAGCATTTT. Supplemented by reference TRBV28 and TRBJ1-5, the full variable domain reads DVKVTQSSRYLVKRTGEKVFLECVQDMDHENMFWYRQDPGLGLRLIYFSYDVKMKEKGDIPEGYSVSREKKERFSLILESASTNQTSMYLCASSPSRQGYGQPQHFGDGTRLSIL.